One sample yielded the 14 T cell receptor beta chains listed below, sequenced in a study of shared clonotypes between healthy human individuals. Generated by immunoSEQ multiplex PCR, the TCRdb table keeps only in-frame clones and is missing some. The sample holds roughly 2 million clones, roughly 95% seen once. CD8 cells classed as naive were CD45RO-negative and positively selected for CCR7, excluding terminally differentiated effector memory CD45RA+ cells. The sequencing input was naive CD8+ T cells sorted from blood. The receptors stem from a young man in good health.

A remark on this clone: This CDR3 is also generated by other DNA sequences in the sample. The CDR3 region has the DNA TGTGCTAGTGGTCGCGGAAGCTCCTACGAGCAGTACTTC. Translation: CASGRGSSYEQYF. The chain recombines TRBV12-5 with TRBJ2-7; D remains ambiguous. The germline CDR1 and CDR2 sequences are LGHNT and FRNRAP. Trimming shortened V by 5 bases and J by 0 bases, and 8 bases separated the two germline ends. The CDR3 has 13 residues.

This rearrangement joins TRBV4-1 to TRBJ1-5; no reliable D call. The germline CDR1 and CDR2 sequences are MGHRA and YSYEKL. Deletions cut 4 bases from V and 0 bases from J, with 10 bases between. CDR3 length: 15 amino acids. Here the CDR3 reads CASSPRGVSNQPQHF. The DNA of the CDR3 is TGCGCCAGCAGCCCTCGTGGTGTTAGCAATCAGCCCCAGCATTTT.

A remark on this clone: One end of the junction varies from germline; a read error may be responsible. CDR3 protein: CASREDITGAYEQYF. The CDR3 nucleotides are TGTGCCAGCAGGGAAGATATTACAGGGGCCTACGAGCAGTACTTC. The rearrangement links TRBV6-1 to TRBJ2-7; TRBD1 matches at 7 bases. This CDR3 is 15 amino acids long. Germline V CDR1 and CDR2: MNHNS, SASEGT.

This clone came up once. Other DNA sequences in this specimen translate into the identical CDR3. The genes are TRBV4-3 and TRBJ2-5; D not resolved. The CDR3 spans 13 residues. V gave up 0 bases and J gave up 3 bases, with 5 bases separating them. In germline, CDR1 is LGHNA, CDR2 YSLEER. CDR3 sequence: CASSQDQEETQYF. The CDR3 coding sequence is TGCGCCAGCAGCCAAGATCAAGAAGAGACCCAGTACTTC.

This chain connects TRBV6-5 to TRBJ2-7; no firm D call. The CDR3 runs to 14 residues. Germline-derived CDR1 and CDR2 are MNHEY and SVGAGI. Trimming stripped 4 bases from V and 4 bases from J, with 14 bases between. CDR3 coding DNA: TGTGCCAGCAGTTCGTCGGGCGGCTTATACGAGCAGTACTTC. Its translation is CASSSSGGLYEQYF.

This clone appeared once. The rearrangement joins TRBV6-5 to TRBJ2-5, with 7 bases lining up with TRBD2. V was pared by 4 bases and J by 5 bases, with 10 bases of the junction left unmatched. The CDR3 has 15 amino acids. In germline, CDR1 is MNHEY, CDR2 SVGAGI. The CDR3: CASSFLAEGGETQYF. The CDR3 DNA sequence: TGTGCCAGCAGTTTCCTGGCAGAGGGAGGGGAGACCCAGTACTTC.

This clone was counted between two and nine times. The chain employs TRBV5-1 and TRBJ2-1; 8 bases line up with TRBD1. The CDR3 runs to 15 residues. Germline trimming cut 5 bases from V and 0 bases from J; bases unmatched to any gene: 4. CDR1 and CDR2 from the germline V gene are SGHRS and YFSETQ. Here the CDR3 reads CASSSGTGSYNEQFF. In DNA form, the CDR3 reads TGCGCCAGCAGTTCCGGGACAGGCTCCTACAATGAGCAGTTCTTC.

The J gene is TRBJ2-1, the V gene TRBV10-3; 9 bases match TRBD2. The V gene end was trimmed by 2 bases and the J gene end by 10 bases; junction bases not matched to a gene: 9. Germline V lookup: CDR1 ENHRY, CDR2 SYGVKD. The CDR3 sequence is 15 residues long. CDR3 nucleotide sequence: TGTGCCATCAGTGAGCTGGCGGGAGGGCCAAAGGAGCAGTTCTTC. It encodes CAISELAGGPKEQFF.

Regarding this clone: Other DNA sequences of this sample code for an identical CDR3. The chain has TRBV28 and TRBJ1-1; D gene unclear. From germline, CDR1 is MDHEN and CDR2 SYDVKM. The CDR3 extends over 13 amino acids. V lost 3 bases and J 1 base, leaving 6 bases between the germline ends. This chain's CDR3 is CASSFVQNTEAFF. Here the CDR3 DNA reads TGTGCCAGCAGTTTTGTGCAGAACACTGAAGCTTTCTTT.

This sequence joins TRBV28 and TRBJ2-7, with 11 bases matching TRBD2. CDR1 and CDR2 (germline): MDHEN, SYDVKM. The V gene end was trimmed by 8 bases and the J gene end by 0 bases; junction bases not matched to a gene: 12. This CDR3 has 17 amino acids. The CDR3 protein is CASASLTSGVHSYEQYF. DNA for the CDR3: TGTGCCAGCGCGTCCCTGACTAGCGGGGTACACTCCTACGAGCAGTACTTC.

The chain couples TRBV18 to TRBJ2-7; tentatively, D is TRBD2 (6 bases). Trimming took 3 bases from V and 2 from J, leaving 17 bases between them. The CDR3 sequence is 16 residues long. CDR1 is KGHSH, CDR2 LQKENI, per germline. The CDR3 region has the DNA TGTGCCAGCTCACCCACCTCCGGGACTGGAACCTACGAGCAGTACTTC. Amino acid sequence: CASSPTSGTGTYEQYF.

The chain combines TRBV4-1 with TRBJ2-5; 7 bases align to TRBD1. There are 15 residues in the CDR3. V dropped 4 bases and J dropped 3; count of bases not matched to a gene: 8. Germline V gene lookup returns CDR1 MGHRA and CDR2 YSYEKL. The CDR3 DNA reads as TGCGCCAGCAGCCTAATAGACAGGGAAAAAGAGACCCAGTACTTC. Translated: CASSLIDREKETQYF.

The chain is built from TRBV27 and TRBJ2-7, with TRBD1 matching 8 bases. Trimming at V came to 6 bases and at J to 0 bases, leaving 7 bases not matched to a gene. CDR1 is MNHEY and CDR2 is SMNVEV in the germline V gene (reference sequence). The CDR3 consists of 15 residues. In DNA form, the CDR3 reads TGTGCCAGCAGCCCCCAGGACAGGGACTCCTACGAGCAGTACTTC. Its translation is CASSPQDRDSYEQYF.

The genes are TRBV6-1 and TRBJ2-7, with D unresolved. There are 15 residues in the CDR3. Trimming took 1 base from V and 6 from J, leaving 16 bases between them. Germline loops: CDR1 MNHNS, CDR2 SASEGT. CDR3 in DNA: TGTGCCAGCAGTGAAGGGGTTAGTACCCCTCTCGAGCAGTACTTC. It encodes CASSEGVSTPLEQYF.